The 10 T cell receptor beta chains presented below share a single source sample, sequenced in a study of post-analysis software for immune sequencing data (dated by TCRdb to about 2015). Library preparation used PCR. The sample was run on an Illumina HiSeq 2500. To reduce PCR and sequencing biases, unique molecular identifiers were built into the TCR beta cDNA libraries. TCRdb cleaned the public reads at Q25 with fastp, built clones with MiXCR and kept in-frame beta chains. Every entry covers one CDR3 protein and lists the most common genes and DNA from its rows. The sample contains under 900,000 distinct CDR3 sequences, approximately 57% of them found a single time. The ten largest clones capture approximately 4.3% of the sample. The antigens these receptors bind are not known. Overall study results and their limits: Roughly 5 TRBV segments, including TRBV5-6, TRBV5-1 and TRBV20-1, were significantly more frequent in patients than controls.

Sequencing was carried out using blood. The receptors were gathered from a girl aged 10 to 17 with multiple sclerosis.

This clonotype was counted a few times. This chain links TRBV20-1 with TRBJ2-7; D ambiguous. The CDR3 spans 12 residues. Per germline, CDR1 DFQATT and CDR2 SNEGSKA (reference sequence). V was trimmed by 3 bases and J by 2 bases, leaving 8 bases between them. CDR3 sequence: CSARTLTYEQYF. The CDR3 coding sequence is TGCAGTGCTAGGACTTTGACCTACGAGCAGTACTTC.

The chain joins TRBV6-2 or TRBV6-3 to TRBJ2-5; 9 bases are shared with TRBD1. Per the germline V gene, CDR1 is MNHEY and CDR2 is SVGEGT. With V trimmed by 6 bases and J by 2 bases, 7 bases remained unmatched. CDR3 length equals 15 residues. The CDR3 DNA reads TGTGCCAGCAGCCTCGGACAGGGGAGGCAAGAGACCCAGTACTTC. Residues: CASSLGQGRQETQYF.

The chain links TRBV15 to TRBJ2-1; D unresolved. There are 12 residues in the CDR3. Looked up from germline, CDR1 is LNHNV and CDR2 is YYDKDF (reference sequence). Trimming cost V 1 base and J 8 bases, with 6 bases left between them. The CDR3 loop is CATSRVWDEQFF. For the CDR3, the DNA is TGTGCCACCAGCAGAGTGTGGGATGAGCAGTTCTTC.

This clonotype was counted a few times. The rearrangement joins TRBV29-1 to TRBJ1-2, with D possibly TRBD1 on 6 matching bases. Germline V gene sequence: CDR1 SQVTM, CDR2 ANQGSEA. The CDR3 loop spans 13 amino acids. The V gene lost 6 bases and the J gene lost 6 bases, with 17 bases spanning the gap. CDR3 protein: CSVSLTGQNGYTF. The CDR3 region has the DNA TGCAGCGTGAGCCTGACAGGACAAAATGGCTACACCTTC.

A single count supports this clonotype. The gene calls are TRBV20-1 and TRBJ2-5, with 15 bases that match TRBD2. V dropped 5 bases and J dropped 7; count of bases not matched to a gene: 11. Germline-derived CDR1 and CDR2 are DFQATT and SNEGSKA (reference sequence). The CDR3 is 16 residues long. The CDR3 sequence is CSAARTSGGETGTQYF. CDR3 bases: TGCAGTGCTGCCCGGACTAGCGGGGGGGAGACAGGGACCCAGTACTTC.

The chain has TRBV29-1 and TRBJ1-5, with D perhaps matching TRBD1 (5 bases). The CDR3 loop spans 12 amino acids. Germline-derived CDR1 and CDR2 are SQVTM and ANQGSEA. Trimming took 4 bases from V and 3 from J, leaving 7 bases between them. The CDR3 DNA is TGCAGCGTTGCAGGGATCAATCAGCCCCAGCATTTT. It yields the protein CSVAGINQPQHF.

This clonotype turned up a few times. This chain connects TRBV6-5 to TRBJ2-5; D possibly corresponds to TRBD1 (5 bases). This CDR3 comprises 14 residues. Trimming removed 3 bases at V and 5 bases at J, with 13 bases between. Germline CDR1 reads MNHEY; CDR2 reads SVGAGI. The CDR3 is CASSYDGAGETQYF. The CDR3 DNA follows: TGTGCCAGCAGTTATGATGGGGCAGGCGAGACCCAGTACTTC.

This chain joins TRBV20-1 and TRBJ1-1; 7 nucleotides line up with TRBD1. The J segment lost 6 bases and the V segment lost 0 bases, leaving 7 bases of the junction unmatched. The CDR3 covers 14 residues. Germline CDR1 DFQATT, CDR2 SNEGSKA (reference sequence). The CDR3 reads CSARDQQGTAEAFF. The CDR3 coding sequence is TGCAGTGCTAGAGACCAACAGGGGACCGCTGAAGCTTTCTTT.

The genes are TRBV12-3 or TRBV12-4 and TRBJ2-3; either TRBD1 or TRBD2 may fit D (7 bases each). This CDR3 has 15 amino acids. V gave up 5 bases and J gave up 1 base, with 13 bases separating them. CDR3 in DNA: TGTGCCAGCAGTCCACAGGGGAGGGGCACAGATACGCAGTATTTT. This gives the protein CASSPQGRGTDTQYF.

The rearrangement uses TRBV4-1 and TRBJ2-7; 9 nucleotides agree with TRBD2. CDR3 size: 19 residues. CDR1 is MGHRA and CDR2 is YSYEKL in the germline V gene. Unmatched junction bases numbered 12, after V lost 0 bases and J lost 0 bases. In DNA form, the CDR3 reads TGCGCCAGCAGCCAAGACCCGGGACTAGCTCCAGGAAGCTCCTACGAGCAGTACTTC. It encodes CASSQDPGLAPGSSYEQYF.